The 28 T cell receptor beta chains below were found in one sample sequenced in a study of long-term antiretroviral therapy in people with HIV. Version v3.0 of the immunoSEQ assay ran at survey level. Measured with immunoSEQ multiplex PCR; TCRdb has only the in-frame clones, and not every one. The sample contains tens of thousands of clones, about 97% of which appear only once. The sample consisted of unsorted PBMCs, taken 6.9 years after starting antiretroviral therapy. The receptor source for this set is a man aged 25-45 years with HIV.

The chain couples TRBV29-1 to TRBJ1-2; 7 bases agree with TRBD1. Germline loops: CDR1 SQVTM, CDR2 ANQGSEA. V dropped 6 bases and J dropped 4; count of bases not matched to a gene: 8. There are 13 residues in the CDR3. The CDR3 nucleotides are TGCAGCGTCGAGGGGGGACAGTTCTATGGCTACACCTTC. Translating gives CSVEGGQFYGYTF.

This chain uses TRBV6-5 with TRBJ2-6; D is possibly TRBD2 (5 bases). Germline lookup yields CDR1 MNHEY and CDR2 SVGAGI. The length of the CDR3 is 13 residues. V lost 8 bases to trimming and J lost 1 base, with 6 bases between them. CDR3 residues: CASGGSGANVLTF. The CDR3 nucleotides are TGTGCCAGCGGAGGTTCTGGGGCCAACGTCCTGACTTTC.

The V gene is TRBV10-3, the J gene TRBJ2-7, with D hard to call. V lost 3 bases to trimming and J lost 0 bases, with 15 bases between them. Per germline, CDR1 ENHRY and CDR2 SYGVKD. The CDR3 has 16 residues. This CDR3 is CAISDGGGRSSYEQYF. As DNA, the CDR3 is TGTGCCATCAGTGATGGCGGCGGACGGAGCTCCTACGAGCAGTACTTC.

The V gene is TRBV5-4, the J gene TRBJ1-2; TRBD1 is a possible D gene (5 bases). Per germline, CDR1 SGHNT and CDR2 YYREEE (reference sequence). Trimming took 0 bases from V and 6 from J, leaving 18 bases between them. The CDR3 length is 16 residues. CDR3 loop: CASSLDGGLTFNGYTF. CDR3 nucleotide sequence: TGTGCCAGCAGCTTGGACGGGGGATTAACTTTCAATGGCTACACCTTC.

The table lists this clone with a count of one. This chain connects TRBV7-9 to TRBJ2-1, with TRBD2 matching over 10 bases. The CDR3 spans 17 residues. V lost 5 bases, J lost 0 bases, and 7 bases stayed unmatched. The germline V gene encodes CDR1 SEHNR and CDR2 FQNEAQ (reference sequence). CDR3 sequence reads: CASSTGLAASSYNEQFF. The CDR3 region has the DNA TGTGCCAGCAGCACAGGACTAGCGGCAAGCTCCTACAATGAGCAGTTCTTC.

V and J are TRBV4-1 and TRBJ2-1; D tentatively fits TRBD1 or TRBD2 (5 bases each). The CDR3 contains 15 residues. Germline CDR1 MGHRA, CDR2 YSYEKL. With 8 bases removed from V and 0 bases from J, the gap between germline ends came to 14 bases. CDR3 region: CASAVGPSSYNEQFF. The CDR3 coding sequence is TGCGCCAGCGCAGTGGGACCCAGCTCCTACAATGAGCAGTTCTTC.

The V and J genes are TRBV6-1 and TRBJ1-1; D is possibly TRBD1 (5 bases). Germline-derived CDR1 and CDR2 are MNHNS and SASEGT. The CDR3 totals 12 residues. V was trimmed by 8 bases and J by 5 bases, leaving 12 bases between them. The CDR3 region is CASSGVRTEAFF. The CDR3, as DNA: TGTGCCAGCTCGGGGGTTCGGACTGAAGCTTTCTTT.

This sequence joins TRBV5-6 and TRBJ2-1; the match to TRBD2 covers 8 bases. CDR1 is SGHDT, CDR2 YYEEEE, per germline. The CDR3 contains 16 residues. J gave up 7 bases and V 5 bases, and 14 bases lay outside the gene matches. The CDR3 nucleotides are TGTGCCAGCAGATCATACAGCGGGGGCCTCATGAATGAGCAGTTCTTC. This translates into CASRSYSGGLMNEQFF.

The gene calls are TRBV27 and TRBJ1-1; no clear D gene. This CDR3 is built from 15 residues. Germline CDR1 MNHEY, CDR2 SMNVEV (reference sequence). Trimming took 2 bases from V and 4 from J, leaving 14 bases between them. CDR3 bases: TGTGCCAGCAGTTTAAGTTCCCCACTGGGCACTGAAGCTTTCTTT. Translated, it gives CASSLSSPLGTEAFF.

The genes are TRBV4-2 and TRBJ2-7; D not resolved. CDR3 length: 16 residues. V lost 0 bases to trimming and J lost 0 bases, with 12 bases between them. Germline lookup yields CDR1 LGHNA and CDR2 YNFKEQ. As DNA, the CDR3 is TGTGCCAGCAGCCAAGACTTAGGGCTGAGCTCCTACGAGCAGTACTTC. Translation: CASSQDLGLSSYEQYF.

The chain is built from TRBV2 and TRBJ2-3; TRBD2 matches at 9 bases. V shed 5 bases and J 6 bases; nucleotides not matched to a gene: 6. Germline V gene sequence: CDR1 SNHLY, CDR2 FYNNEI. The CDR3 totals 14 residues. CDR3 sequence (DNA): TGTGCCAGCAGTATAGCGGGAGTTGAGGATACGCAGTATTTT. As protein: CASSIAGVEDTQYF.

The CDR3 spells CASSSEDGYEQFF. CDR3 in DNA: TGTGCCAGCTCCTCGGAGGATGGATATGAGCAGTTCTTC. The chain has TRBV6-4 and TRBJ2-1, with D perhaps matching TRBD2 (5 bases). The germline gives CDR1 MRHNA, CDR2 SNTAGT. The V end lost 8 bases, the J end lost 8 bases, and 16 bases lay between the germline ends. There are 13 residues in the CDR3.

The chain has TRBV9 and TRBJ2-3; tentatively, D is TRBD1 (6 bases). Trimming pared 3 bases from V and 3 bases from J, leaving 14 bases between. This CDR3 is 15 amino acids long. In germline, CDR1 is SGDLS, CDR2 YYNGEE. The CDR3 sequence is CASSAGEGETDTQYF. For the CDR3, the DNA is TGTGCCAGCAGCGCTGGAGAGGGGGAGACAGATACGCAGTATTTT.

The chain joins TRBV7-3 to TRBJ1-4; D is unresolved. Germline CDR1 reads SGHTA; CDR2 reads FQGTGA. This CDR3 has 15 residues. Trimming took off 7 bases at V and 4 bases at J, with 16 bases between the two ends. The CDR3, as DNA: TGTGCCAGCACCGTTCCCGCCGAATTTAATGAAAAACTGTTTTTT. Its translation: CASTVPAEFNEKLFF.

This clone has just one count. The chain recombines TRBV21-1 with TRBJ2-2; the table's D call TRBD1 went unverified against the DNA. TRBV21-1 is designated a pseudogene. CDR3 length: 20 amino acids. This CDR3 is CASSKKGTGRFPSNTGELFF. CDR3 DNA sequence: TGTGCCAGCAGCAAAAAGGGGACAGGGCGCTTCCCCTCGAACACCGGGGAGCTGTTTTTT.

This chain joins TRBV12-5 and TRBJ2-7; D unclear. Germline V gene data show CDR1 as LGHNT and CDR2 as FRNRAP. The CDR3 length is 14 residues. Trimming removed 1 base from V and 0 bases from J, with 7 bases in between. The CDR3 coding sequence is TGTGCTAGTGGTTTGGGCAGGAGCTCCTACGAGCAGTACTTC. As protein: CASGLGRSSYEQYF.

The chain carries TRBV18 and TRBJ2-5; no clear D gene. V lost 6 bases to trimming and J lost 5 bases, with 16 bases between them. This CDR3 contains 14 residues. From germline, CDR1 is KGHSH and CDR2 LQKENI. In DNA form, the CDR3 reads TGTGCCAGCTCTCAGTACCTTACAACGGAGACCCAGTACTTC. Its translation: CASSQYLTTETQYF.

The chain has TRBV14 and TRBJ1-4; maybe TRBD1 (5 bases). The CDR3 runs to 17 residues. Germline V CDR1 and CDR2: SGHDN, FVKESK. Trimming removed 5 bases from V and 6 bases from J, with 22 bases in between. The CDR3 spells CASSYGGAPGSDEKLFF. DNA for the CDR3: TGTGCCAGCAGCTATGGGGGAGCTCCCGGGTCTGATGAAAAACTGTTTTTT.

CDR3 in amino acids: CASTPGPYNEQFF. The CDR3 coding sequence is TGTGCCAGTACCCCGGGCCCCTACAATGAGCAGTTCTTC. The V gene is TRBV19, the J gene TRBJ2-1; D is unclear. The germline V and J ends were trimmed by 7 bases and 2 bases, with 9 bases remaining between them. The germline V gene has CDR1 LNHDA and CDR2 SQIVND (reference sequence). The CDR3 is made up of 13 amino acids.

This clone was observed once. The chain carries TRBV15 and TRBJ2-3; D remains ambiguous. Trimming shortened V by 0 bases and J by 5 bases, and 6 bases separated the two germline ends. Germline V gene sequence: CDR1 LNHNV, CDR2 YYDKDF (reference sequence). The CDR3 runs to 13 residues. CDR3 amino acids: CATSRDPGDTQYF. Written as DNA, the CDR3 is TGTGCCACCAGCAGAGACCCCGGAGATACGCAGTATTTT.

In nucleotides, the CDR3 is TGTGCCAGCAGCTTAAACCTAGCAAGAGGGAATGAGCAGTTCTTC. Translated, it gives CASSLNLARGNEQFF. The V gene is TRBV7-3, the J gene TRBJ2-1; the D gene is possibly TRBD2 (5 bases). The V and J ends lost 1 base and 7 bases respectively, with 14 bases between them. This CDR3 spans 15 amino acids. CDR1 is SGHTA, CDR2 FQGTGA, per germline.

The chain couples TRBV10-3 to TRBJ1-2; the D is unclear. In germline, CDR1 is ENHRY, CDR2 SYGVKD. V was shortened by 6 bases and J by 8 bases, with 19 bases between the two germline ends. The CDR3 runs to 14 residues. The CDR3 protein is CAIRRDGVPSGYTF. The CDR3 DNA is TGTGCCATCAGAAGAGACGGGGTTCCTTCGGGCTACACCTTC.

DNA of the CDR3: TGTGCCAGCGGCCGGACCTACGAGCAGTACTTC. It codes for CASGRTYEQYF. J is TRBJ2-7 and V is TRBV25-1; D is uncertain. Germline V gene data show CDR1 as MGHDK and CDR2 as SYGVNS. The CDR3 consists of 11 residues. The ends were cut back, 8 bases at V and 2 bases at J, with 7 bases in the middle.

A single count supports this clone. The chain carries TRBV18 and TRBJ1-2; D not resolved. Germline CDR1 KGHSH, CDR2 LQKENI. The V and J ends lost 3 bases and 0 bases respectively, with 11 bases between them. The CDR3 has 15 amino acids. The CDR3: CASSPSRDSNYGYTF. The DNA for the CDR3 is TGTGCCAGCTCACCTTCTCGGGATTCTAACTATGGCTACACCTTC.

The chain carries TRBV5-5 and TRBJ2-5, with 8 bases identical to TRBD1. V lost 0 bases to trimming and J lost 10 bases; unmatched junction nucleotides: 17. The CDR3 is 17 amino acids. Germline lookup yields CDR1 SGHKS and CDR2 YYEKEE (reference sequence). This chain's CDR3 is CASSLGSDRGYNLVQYF. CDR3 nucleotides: TGTGCCAGCAGCTTGGGAAGCGACAGGGGCTACAATTTGGTCCAGTACTTC.

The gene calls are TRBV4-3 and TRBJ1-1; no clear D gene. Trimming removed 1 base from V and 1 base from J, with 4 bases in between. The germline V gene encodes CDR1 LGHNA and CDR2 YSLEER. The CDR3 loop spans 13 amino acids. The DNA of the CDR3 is TGCGCCAGCAGCCAAGCCTGGAACACTGAAGCTTTCTTT. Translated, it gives CASSQAWNTEAFF.

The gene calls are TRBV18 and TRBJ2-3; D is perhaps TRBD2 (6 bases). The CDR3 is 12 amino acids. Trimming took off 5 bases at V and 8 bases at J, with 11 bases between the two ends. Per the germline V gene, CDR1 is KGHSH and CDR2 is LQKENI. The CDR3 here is CASSSEGGTQYF. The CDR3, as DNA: TGTGCCAGCTCATCTGAGGGAGGTACGCAGTATTTT.

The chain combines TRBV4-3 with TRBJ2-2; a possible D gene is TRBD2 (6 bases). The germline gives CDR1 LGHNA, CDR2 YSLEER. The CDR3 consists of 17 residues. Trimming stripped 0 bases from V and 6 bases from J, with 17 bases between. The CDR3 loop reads CASSQDSDYRWAGELFF. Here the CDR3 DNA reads TGCGCCAGCAGCCAAGACTCGGACTACCGGTGGGCCGGGGAGCTGTTTTTT.